The rows below give T cell receptor beta chains drawn from one sample of a study of T cell responses to AZD1222 COVID-19 vaccine. Measured with immunoSEQ multiplex PCR; TCRdb has only the in-frame clones, and not every one. This table has some 110,000 clones, about 80% appearing once. This specimen was peripheral blood, taken on day 0 of AZD1222 vaccination. These receptors came from an adult in good health. Both conserved end residues are part of each CDR3. The order of the fields is J gene, V gene, D gene, CDR3 protein, CDR3 DNA. A D gene is named only where the DNA matches it firmly.

j_gene: TRBJ2-7
v_gene: TRBV28
d_gene: -
CDR3aa: CASSVAVSYEQYF
CDR3nt: TGTGCCAGCAGTGTGGCAGTCTCCTACGAGCAGTACTTC

j_gene: TRBJ2-7
v_gene: TRBV28
d_gene: TRBD1
CDR3aa: CASSLLRGQESYEQYF
CDR3nt: TGTGCCAGCAGTCTGTTGCGGGGACAGGAGTCCTACGAGCAGTACTTC

j_gene: TRBJ2-3
v_gene: TRBV11-2
d_gene: -
CDR3aa: CASSQGTGGTDTQYF
CDR3nt: TGTGCCAGCAGCCAAGGGACGGGGGGCACAGATACGCAGTATTTT

j_gene: TRBJ1-1
v_gene: TRBV7-9
d_gene: -
CDR3aa: CAGGGGPMTEAFF
CDR3nt: TGTGCCGGGGGCGGGGGACCCATGACTGAAGCTTTCTTT

j_gene: TRBJ2-1
v_gene: TRBV4-3
d_gene: TRBD2
CDR3aa: CASSQGASGSYNEQFF
CDR3nt: TGCGCCAGCAGCCAAGGGGCTAGCGGCTCCTACAATGAGCAGTTCTTC

j_gene: TRBJ1-6
v_gene: TRBV30
d_gene: -
CDR3aa: CAWSVRTEGNSPLHF
CDR3nt: TGTGCCTGGAGTGTAAGGACAGAGGGTAATTCACCCCTCCACTTT

j_gene: TRBJ1-5
v_gene: TRBV5-1
d_gene: -
CDR3aa: CASGSGLDNQPQHF
CDR3nt: TGCGCCAGTGGTTCGGGGTTGGACAATCAGCCCCAGCATTTT

j_gene: TRBJ1-2
v_gene: TRBV10-3
d_gene: -
CDR3aa: CAISWDTINYGYTF
CDR3nt: TGTGCCATCAGTTGGGACACGATTAACTATGGCTACACCTTC

j_gene: TRBJ2-7
v_gene: TRBV10-3
d_gene: -
CDR3aa: CAISPHDSYEQYF
CDR3nt: TGTGCCATCAGTCCCCACGACTCCTACGAGCAGTACTTC

j_gene: TRBJ1-1
v_gene: TRBV2
d_gene: TRBD1
CDR3aa: CAGTHQGADTEAFF
CDR3nt: TGTGCCGGCACCCACCAGGGGGCGGACACTGAAGCTTTCTTT

j_gene: TRBJ1-6
v_gene: TRBV5-1
d_gene: -
CDR3aa: CASKEAGTGSPLHF
CDR3nt: TGCGCCAGCAAGGAGGCAGGAACTGGGTCACCCCTCCACTTT